Presented here are 30 T cell receptor beta chains from one specimen sequenced in a study of response to subunit inactivated influenza vaccine. TCRdb redid the calling of the RT-PCR reads with MiXCR, one entry per CDR3 protein. Here the sample spans about 500,000 distinct CDR3 sequences, roughly 13% being singletons. The sequencing here drew on PBMCs from blood, taken 45 days after vaccination. These receptor sequences come from a man aged 50 or older who received an inactivated influenza vaccine.

This clonotype has at least ten counts. This chain connects TRBV6-2 or TRBV6-3 to TRBJ2-7, with D uncertain. V shed 6 bases and J shed 7 bases, with 19 bases lying between them. Germline lookup yields CDR1 MNHEY and CDR2 SVGEGT. The CDR3 has 14 residues. The CDR3 DNA is TGTGCCAGCAGCAACGTACCGGAAGTGACTGAGCAGTACTTC. The encoded protein is CASSNVPEVTEQYF.

This clonotype appeared many times. The chain recombines TRBV6-5 with TRBJ2-7, with 7 nucleotides matching TRBD1. The CDR3 sequence is 16 residues long. V lost 5 bases to trimming and J lost 0 bases; unmatched junction nucleotides: 10. Looked up from germline, CDR1 is MNHEY and CDR2 is SVGAGI. The CDR3 DNA reads TGTGCCAGCAGTATCCTCGGGACAGCAAGCTCCTACGAGCAGTACTTC. It encodes CASSILGTASSYEQYF.

This rearrangement joins TRBV2 to TRBJ2-2; D is perhaps TRBD1 (7 bases). Germline V gene sequence: CDR1 SNHLY, CDR2 FYNNEI. The CDR3 length is 21 residues. V was cut by 0 bases and J by 0 bases, with 23 bases left in between. CDR3 residues: CASSEALRWQGGHANTGELFF. The CDR3 coding sequence is TGTGCCAGCAGTGAAGCGCTTCGGTGGCAGGGGGGCCACGCGAACACCGGGGAGCTGTTTTTT.

There are a few counts of this clonotype. The chain is built from TRBV10-2 and TRBJ2-1, with a weak D call TRBD2 (6 bases). In germline, CDR1 is WSHSY, CDR2 SAAADI. This CDR3 spans 15 amino acids. V was trimmed by 6 bases and J by 10 bases, leaving 22 bases between them. In DNA, the CDR3 is TGCGCCAGCAGAGGCTGGACTACCCCGTCGGAGGAGCAGTTCTTC. Translation gives CASRGWTTPSEEQFF.

By proportion, this clonotype is medium-sized. This chain links TRBV5-1 with TRBJ2-3, with 12 positions matching TRBD2. CDR3 size: 16 residues. Germline V gene data show CDR1 as SGHRS and CDR2 as YFSETQ. Losses at the gene ends were 7 bases for V and 0 bases for J; bases not matched to a gene: 6. The CDR3 is CASRTSGAPSTDTQYF. DNA for the CDR3: TGCGCCAGCCGGACTAGCGGGGCCCCTAGCACAGATACGCAGTATTTT.

The table lists this clonotype with many counts. Written as DNA, the CDR3 is TGTGCCAGCTACCCCGGACACGGGCACACTGAAGCTTTCTTT. Translation: CASYPGHGHTEAFF. This chain connects TRBV9 to TRBJ1-1, with D possibly TRBD1 on 5 matching bases. Germline V CDR1 and CDR2: SGDLS, YYNGEE. V gave up 7 bases and J gave up 3 bases, with 16 bases separating them. The CDR3 covers 14 residues.

The CDR3 protein is CASSFVSGSGNEQFF. The CDR3 DNA is TGTGCCAGCAGTTTCGTTAGCGGGAGTGGGAATGAGCAGTTCTTC. The chain employs TRBV12-3 or TRBV12-4 and TRBJ2-1; 9 bases line up with TRBD2. The CDR3 covers 15 residues. With V trimmed by 3 bases and J by 7 bases, 7 bases remained unmatched.

The chain carries TRBV5-1 and TRBJ1-5; D possibly corresponds to TRBD1 (6 bases). V lost 4 bases to trimming and J lost 4 bases, with 12 bases between them. Germline V lookup: CDR1 SGHRS, CDR2 YFSETQ. The CDR3 spans 14 residues. DNA for the CDR3: TGCGCCAGCAGCCCCGGACAGCCAAATCAGCCCCAGCATTTT. Its translation: CASSPGQPNQPQHF.

This clonotype appeared a few times. J is TRBJ2-1 and V is TRBV6-2 or TRBV6-3, with 11 bases aligning to TRBD2. The CDR3 contains 16 residues. Per the germline V gene, CDR1 is MNHEY and CDR2 is SVGEGT. V shed 6 bases, J shed 4 bases, and the junction held 8 bases outside the gene matches. The CDR3, as DNA: TGTGCCAGCAGGAAGACTAGCGGGATCAAATACAATGAGCAGTTCTTC. Translation gives CASRKTSGIKYNEQFF.

This clonotype has just a few counts. The chain carries TRBV6-1 and TRBJ1-2; D not resolved. CDR1 and CDR2 (germline): MNHNS, SASEGT. The V end lost 8 bases, the J end lost 10 bases, and 17 bases lay between the germline ends. The CDR3 spans 12 residues. The CDR3: CASREAAGIYTF. DNA of the CDR3: TGTGCCAGCCGAGAGGCGGCGGGGATCTACACCTTC.

This chain connects TRBV6-5 to TRBJ2-7; D may match TRBD1 or TRBD2 (5 bases each). Trimming left V 11 bases short and J 6 bases short, with 17 bases between. The V gene's germline CDR1 is MNHEY and CDR2 SVGAGI. CDR3 length: 12 residues. The CDR3 sequence: CAPGWGEGEQYF. The CDR3 bases are TGTGCCCCAGGGTGGGGAGAGGGCGAGCAGTACTTC.

This clonotype was seen ten or more times. The chain has TRBV5-5 and TRBJ1-4; D not certain. The CDR3 runs to 14 residues. Per germline, CDR1 SGHKS and CDR2 YYEKEE (reference sequence). V was pared by 4 bases and J by 10 bases, with 17 bases between. The CDR3 nucleotides read TGTGCCAGCAGCGCCGACTGGATAGGCGGAAAACTGTTTTTT. Its protein product is CASSADWIGGKLFF.

The rearrangement joins TRBV29-1 to TRBJ2-1; 10 nucleotides agree with TRBD1. CDR1 is SQVTM, CDR2 ANQGSEA, per germline. V shed 5 bases, J shed 9 bases, and the junction held 10 bases outside the gene matches. The CDR3 extends over 14 amino acids. The CDR3 here is CSVHWTGGYAEQFF. CDR3 DNA: TGCAGCGTTCACTGGACAGGGGGGTACGCTGAGCAGTTCTTC.

This clonotype turned up a few times. This rearrangement joins TRBV4-2 to TRBJ2-1; maybe TRBD2 (6 bases). V lost 0 bases to trimming and J lost 0 bases, with 15 bases between them. Germline CDR1 reads LGHNA; CDR2 reads YNFKEQ. The CDR3 loop spans 18 amino acids. CDR3 nucleotide sequence: TGTGCCAGCAGCCAAGACCCCTCGGACGGGAGCTCCTACAATGAGCAGTTCTTC. Translation gives CASSQDPSDGSSYNEQFF.

CDR3 sequence: CASSLGSGTGNEQFF. The CDR3 DNA reads as TGTGCCAGCAGTTTGGGCTCAGGGACGGGCAATGAGCAGTTCTTC. The V gene is TRBV12-3 or TRBV12-4, the J gene TRBJ2-1, with D perhaps being TRBD1 or TRBD2 (5 bases each). The CDR3 runs to 15 residues. With 3 bases removed from V and 6 bases from J, the gap between germline ends came to 15 bases.

This clonotype has at least ten counts. The CDR3 sequence: CASSPGRGTGKSEQYF. DNA of the CDR3: TGTGCCAGCAGCCCCGGCCGAGGGACAGGGAAGTCCGAGCAGTACTTC. J is TRBJ2-7 and V is TRBV7-6; 9 bases line up with TRBD1. Germline values: CDR1 SGHVS, CDR2 FNYEAQ. J was trimmed by 6 bases and V by 5 bases; bases with no gene match: 14. This CDR3 has 16 amino acids.

This clonotype was seen only a few times. The chain couples TRBV28 to TRBJ2-3; D is possibly TRBD2 (6 bases). V dropped 2 bases and J dropped 2 bases, with 11 bases sitting between them. Germline assignment: CDR1 MDHEN and CDR2 SYDVKM. CDR3 length: 15 residues. CDR3: CASSLTGLLTDTQYF. DNA of the CDR3: TGTGCCAGCAGTTTAACGGGACTCCTCACAGATACGCAGTATTTT.

This clonotype has only a few counts. V and J are TRBV18 and TRBJ2-5; TRBD1 is a possible D gene (6 bases). V was clipped by 1 base and J by 2 bases, with 8 bases between them. The CDR3 length is 14 residues. CDR1 is KGHSH, CDR2 LQKENI, per germline. CDR3 sequence reads: CASSPLQGQETQYF. The CDR3 coding sequence is TGTGCCAGCTCACCACTACAGGGACAAGAGACCCAGTACTTC.

This chain joins TRBV9 and TRBJ2-7; 8 positions match TRBD1. The CDR3 extends over 15 amino acids. Germline CDR1 is SGDLS and CDR2 is YYNGEE. With 4 bases clipped from V and 5 bases from J, the junction kept 11 bases outside the gene matches. The CDR3 is CASSPTRQGTHEQYF. The CDR3 nucleotides are TGTGCCAGCAGCCCCACCAGACAGGGGACGCACGAGCAGTACTTC.

This clonotype occurred a few times. The chain recombines TRBV6-5 with TRBJ2-2; D possibly corresponds to TRBD2 (5 bases). V lost 2 bases and J 1 base, leaving 11 bases between the germline ends. This CDR3 comprises 16 residues. The germline V gene encodes CDR1 MNHEY and CDR2 SVGAGI. In DNA form, the CDR3 reads TGTGCCAGCAGTTACAGGATGAGCGGGAACACCGGGGAGCTGTTTTTT. Amino acid sequence: CASSYRMSGNTGELFF.

This clonotype was counted a few times. The J gene is TRBJ2-1, the V gene TRBV29-1, with TRBD2 identical over 7 bases. The J segment lost 4 bases and the V segment lost 6 bases, leaving 9 bases of the junction unmatched. Germline-derived CDR1 and CDR2 are SQVTM and ANQGSEA. The CDR3 consists of 14 residues. The CDR3 DNA reads as TGCAGCGTCGCTAGGGACTATTTTTACAATGAGCAGTTCTTC. It codes for CSVARDYFYNEQFF.

J is TRBJ2-7 and V is TRBV6-1, with 11 bases matching TRBD2. The germline CDR1 and CDR2 sequences are MNHNS and SASEGT. Trimming took 7 bases from V and 2 from J; bases not matched to a gene: 10. The CDR3 is 16 amino acids. This CDR3 is CASTPRLAGGAYEQYF. CDR3 DNA sequence: TGTGCCAGCACGCCCCGGCTAGCGGGAGGCGCCTACGAGCAGTACTTC.

This clonotype was recorded at least ten times. This chain uses TRBV6-1 with TRBJ2-7, with a tentative D call TRBD2 (6 bases). Germline V gene data show CDR1 as MNHNS and CDR2 as SASEGT. The ends were cut back, 6 bases at V and 0 bases at J, with 15 bases in the middle. This CDR3 region has 15 residues. CDR3 DNA sequence: TGTGCCAGCAGGACAAAACCGGGAGCCTCCTACGAGCAGTACTTC. Amino acids: CASRTKPGASYEQYF.

V and J are TRBV11-2 and TRBJ2-7, with D hard to call. The length of the CDR3 is 13 residues. Trimming removed 4 bases from V and 6 bases from J, with 13 bases in between. The germline gives CDR1 SGHAT, CDR2 FQNNGV. The CDR3 sequence: CASSSPSGIEQYF. CDR3 DNA: TGTGCCAGCAGCTCGCCCTCTGGGATCGAGCAGTACTTC.

This clonotype was picked up a small number of times. The rearrangement links TRBV7-6 to TRBJ2-7; tentative D call: TRBD1 (6 bases). Germline CDR1 SGHVS, CDR2 FNYEAQ. Trimming stripped 5 bases from V and 6 bases from J, with 14 bases between. The CDR3 contains 13 residues. CDR3 sequence: CASSGRDIGEQYF. CDR3 coding DNA: TGTGCCAGCAGCGGCCGGGACATTGGCGAGCAGTACTTC.

CDR3 sequence reads: CASSLSGGLGGYTF. Here the CDR3 DNA reads TGTGCCAGCAGCCTGAGTGGGGGTCTTGGAGGCTACACCTTC. The chain carries TRBV9 and TRBJ1-2; D may be TRBD1 (5 bases). Germline CDR1 and CDR2: SGDLS and YYNGEE. V dropped 4 bases and J dropped 8 bases, with 18 bases sitting between them. This CDR3 region has 14 residues.

This clonotype was seen a handful of times. The CDR3 DNA sequence: TGTGCCAGTATGACTAGCCCAAACACCGGGGAGCTGTTTTTT. Its translation is CASMTSPNTGELFF. V is TRBV7-3 and J is TRBJ2-2; 7 bases fit TRBD2. The V gene end was trimmed by 9 bases and the J gene end by 2 bases; junction bases not matched to a gene: 6. CDR1 and CDR2 from the germline V gene are SGHTA and FQGTGA. The CDR3 covers 14 residues.

This clonotype appeared a single time. The CDR3 nucleotides are TGCAGTGCTAGAGGCAGGGTCAATTCACCCCTCCACTTT. This gives the protein CSARGRVNSPLHF. The V call is TRBV20-1, the J call TRBJ1-6; D may be TRBD1 (5 bases). Germline CDR1 is DFQATT and CDR2 is SNEGSKA (reference sequence). Trimming took off 1 base at V and 7 bases at J, with 8 bases between the two ends. The CDR3 spans 13 residues.

This clonotype appeared a few times. V and J are TRBV27 and TRBJ2-2, with D hard to call. V was clipped by 7 bases and J by 6 bases, with 18 bases between them. The CDR3 loop spans 15 amino acids. Germline CDR1 is MNHEY and CDR2 is SMNVEV (reference sequence). The CDR3 is CASTQIPLASGELFF. CDR3 DNA sequence: TGTGCCAGCACCCAAATCCCCCTGGCGTCCGGGGAGCTGTTTTTT.

The chain couples TRBV29-1 to TRBJ1-5, with 8 bases matching TRBD1. Germline V gene data show CDR1 as SQVTM and CDR2 as ANQGSEA. With 4 bases clipped from V and 1 base from J, the junction kept 0 bases outside the gene matches. This CDR3 has 13 amino acids. CDR3 residues: CSVGDRSNQPQHF. As DNA, the CDR3 is TGCAGCGTTGGGGACAGGAGCAATCAGCCCCAGCATTTT.